A single sample is the source of the 5 T cell receptor beta chains below, sequenced in a study of blood T cell repertoires in COVID-19. The data were produced by immunoSEQ multiplex PCR, yet TCRdb's version contains in-frame clones alone and is incomplete. This sample has under 450,000 clones; about four fifths occur once, and the top ten carry about 1%. Material for sequencing was peripheral blood. Receptors were obtained from a human donor with acute or convalescent COVID-19. The donor label of this sample is uncertain.

This clone has a handful of counts. The rearrangement uses TRBV23-1 and TRBJ2-2; TRBD1 agrees at 11 bases. TRBV23-1 is an ORF; its function is uncertain. Losses at the gene ends were 3 bases for V and 2 bases for J; bases not matched to a gene: 5. The CDR3 covers 17 residues. The CDR3, as DNA: TGCGCCAGCAGTCACCACGGGACAGGGGGAAACACCGGGGAGCTGTTTTTT. It codes for CASSHHGTGGNTGELFF.

The chain links TRBV7-2 to TRBJ1-1; 9 bases match TRBD1. Germline V gives CDR1 SGHTA, CDR2 FQGNSA. The junction had 7 bases not matched to a gene; V was cut back by 7 bases and J by 7 bases. The CDR3 consists of 13 residues. CDR3 region: CASNRGRSFEAFF. The CDR3 region has the DNA TGTGCCAGCAACAGGGGGCGAAGCTTTGAAGCTTTCTTT.

The chain combines TRBV27 with TRBJ1-1; no clear D gene. V lost 0 bases, J lost 7 bases, and 12 bases lay in between. The CDR3 is made up of 14 amino acids. Germline values: CDR1 MNHEY, CDR2 SMNVEV (reference sequence). The CDR3 region is CASSLSSVDLEAFF. CDR3 DNA sequence: TGTGCCAGCAGTTTATCAAGTGTAGATCTTGAAGCTTTCTTT.

The rearrangement uses TRBV6-4 and TRBJ2-3; tentatively, D is TRBD2 (5 bases). This CDR3 spans 13 amino acids. V lost 3 bases, J lost 3 bases, and 7 bases lay in between. Germline CDR1 reads MRHNA; CDR2 reads SNTAGT. CDR3 in DNA: TGTGCCAGCAGTGAACCGGGGACAGATACGCAGTATTTT. It translates to CASSEPGTDTQYF.

The chain uses TRBV16 and TRBJ2-1; TRBD1 is a possible D gene (5 bases). The germline CDR1 and CDR2 sequences are KGHSY and FQNENV. The CDR3 totals 13 residues. Trimming stripped 1 base from V and 10 bases from J, with 11 bases between. The CDR3 reads CASSQWTQSEQFF. Written as DNA, the CDR3 is TGTGCCAGCAGCCAATGGACACAATCGGAGCAGTTCTTC. The full variable domain, rest sourced from reference TRBV16 and TRBJ2-1, is GEEVAQTPKHLVRGEGQKAKLYCAPIKGHSYVFWYQQVLKNEFKFLISFQNENVFDETGMPKERFSAKCLPNSPCSLEIQATKLEDSAVYFCASSQWTQSEQFFGPGTRLTVL.